This entry lists 10 T cell receptor beta chains sequenced from one sample in a study of control samples from healthy donors and cancer patients. This table comes from immunoSEQ multiplex PCR, and its TCRdb copy is limited to in-frame clones, with some not included. The data contain more than 95,000 clones, approximately 90% of them singletons. The sample taken for sequencing was blood. Receptors were obtained from a woman in her seventies in good health.

The rearrangement uses TRBV2 and TRBJ1-6; D remains unclear. Trimming cost V 8 bases and J 7 bases, with 15 bases left between them. The CDR3 is made up of 14 amino acids. CDR1 and CDR2 from the germline V gene are SNHLY and FYNNEI. Here the CDR3 reads CASGEDTVNSPLHF. The CDR3 DNA sequence: TGTGCCAGCGGAGAAGACACAGTAAATTCACCCCTCCACTTT.

The chain recombines TRBV6-2 or TRBV6-3 with TRBJ1-1; weak D call: TRBD1 (5 bases). V was pared by 1 base and J by 0 bases, with 12 bases between. This CDR3 contains 16 residues. Per the germline V gene, CDR1 is MNHEY and CDR2 is SVGEGT. CDR3 nucleotide sequence: TGTGCCAGCAGTTACTGGGGCAGGGTTATGAACACTGAAGCTTTCTTT. Translation: CASSYWGRVMNTEAFF.

The count of this clone is one. The gene calls are TRBV18 and TRBJ2-1, with D maybe TRBD2 (5 bases). V was trimmed by 0 bases and J by 8 bases, leaving 14 bases between them. The germline CDR1 and CDR2 sequences are KGHSH and LQKENI. The CDR3 runs to 15 residues. CDR3 nucleotide sequence: TGTGCCAGCTCACCACCGGGCGGTATGGGAGATGAGCAGTTCTTC. Translation gives CASSPPGGMGDEQFF.

The chain couples TRBV10-1 to TRBJ1-4; D gene ambiguous. The germline gives CDR1 WNHNN, CDR2 SYGVQD (reference sequence). V dropped 4 bases and J dropped 0 bases, with 9 bases sitting between them. The CDR3 extends over 15 amino acids. This CDR3 reads CASSGMTATNEKLFF. For the CDR3, the DNA is TGCGCCAGCAGTGGAATGACTGCAACTAATGAAAAACTGTTTTTT.

V is TRBV6-1 and J is TRBJ1-3; D gene unclear. V lost 0 bases and J lost 0, with 6 bases in between. Germline V lookup: CDR1 MNHNS, CDR2 SASEGT. This CDR3 is 15 amino acids long. The CDR3 protein is CASSEAGASGNTIYF. The CDR3 region has the DNA TGTGCCAGCAGTGAAGCAGGCGCCTCTGGAAACACCATATATTTT.

This clone was seen a single time. The chain combines TRBV5-1 with TRBJ1-4; D call uncertain. The germline gives CDR1 SGHRS, CDR2 YFSETQ. Trimming removed 0 bases at V and 0 bases at J, with 9 bases between. CDR3 length: 16 residues. The CDR3 nucleotides are TGCGCCAGCAGCTTGGGGGATCTTCCAACTAATGAAAAACTGTTTTTT. Its translation: CASSLGDLPTNEKLFF. The full variable domain, with the rest looked up from reference TRBV5-1 and TRBJ1-4, is KAGVTQTPRYLIKTRGQQVTLSCSPISGHRSVSWYQQTPGQGLQFLFEYFSETQRNKGNFPGRFSGRQFSNSRSEMNVSTLELGDSALYLCASSLGDLPTNEKLFFGSGTQLSVL.

This sequence joins TRBV6-6 and TRBJ1-2; D is perhaps TRBD1 (5 bases). The CDR3 runs to 14 residues. With 0 bases removed from V and 7 bases from J, the gap between germline ends came to 12 bases. Per the germline V gene, CDR1 is MNHNY and CDR2 is SVGAGI (reference sequence). The CDR3 bases are TGTGCCAGCAGTTACTCGCTTCAGGGCAGTGGCTACACCTTC. Translating gives CASSYSLQGSGYTF.

J is TRBJ1-2 and V is TRBV29-1, with D maybe TRBD1 (5 bases). Trimming pared 4 bases from V and 8 bases from J, leaving 14 bases between. The CDR3 has 12 residues. Germline assignment: CDR1 SQVTM and CDR2 ANQGSEA. The CDR3 region is CSVAGWGEGYTF. CDR3 DNA sequence: TGCAGCGTTGCGGGGTGGGGGGAAGGCTACACCTTC.

The gene calls are TRBV19 and TRBJ2-1; 14 positions match TRBD2. The trim removed 10 bases at V and 0 bases at J, leaving 11 bases unmatched. The CDR3 has 18 amino acids. Germline CDR1 and CDR2: LNHDA and SQIVND (reference sequence). The chain's CDR3 is CATHTGTSGSSSYNEQFF. Written as DNA, the CDR3 is TGTGCCACTCATACTGGGACTAGCGGGAGTAGCTCCTACAATGAGCAGTTCTTC.

This clone has just a few counts. The chain joins TRBV10-1 to TRBJ2-5; 10 bases map to TRBD1. The germline V gene has CDR1 WNHNN and CDR2 SYGVQD (reference sequence). The V segment lost 3 bases and the J segment 5 bases; nucleotides outside the gene matches: 9. The CDR3 sequence is 16 residues long. CDR3 loop: CASSDHGTGARETQYF. CDR3 in DNA: TGCGCCAGCAGTGACCATGGGACAGGGGCTCGGGAGACCCAGTACTTC.